This record covers a single TCR beta chain. In its sample, this clonotype was seen many times. No cognate antigen has been identified for it. No much larger clone exists at a distance of one base, and base qualities are not known. Reading the germline V gene gives CDR1 ENHRY and CDR2 SYGVKD. V gives up 5 bases and J gives up 8 bases, and the segment between their germline ends measures 13 bases. The CDR3, from cysteine to phenylalanine, totals 13 residues. Of all the DNA, just the CDR3 is kept, 39 bases in frame from base 1. This sample is part of a study of spatial heterogeneity in lung cancer (dated by TCRdb to between 2018 and 2021). With respect to the entire study: More beta-chain than alpha-chain transcripts were consistently detected, likely reflecting higher beta-chain transcript abundance. In tumor regions, TCR transcript counts showed a strong correlation with a T cell transcriptional module score derived from matched bulk RNA-seq. In the raw uncorrected reads, each unique combination of TCR and UMI appeared more than ten times on average. In non-small cell lung cancer, the study made a quantitative comparison of TCR alpha and beta repertoires among multiple tumor regions, matched nontumor lung and blood. TCR repertoire features were related to nonsynonymous mutation counts determined by whole-exome sequencing of tumor tissue. Both alpha and beta chains were TCR-sequenced in hundreds of tumor regions, some 64 matched nontumor lung samples and around 54 PBMC samples obtained at surgery.

To prepare the library, 5' RACE was applied. These reads were obtained on a NextSeq 500. The TCR library protocol attached a unique molecular identifier to each TCR cDNA molecule to allow correction of PCR and sequencing errors. Processing in the source paper ran as follows. Decombinator tools were used for TCR identification, UMI-based error correction and CDR3 extraction. Expanded TCRs were defined as those above a frequency of 2 per 1,000, corresponding to the top 1% of the tumor frequency distribution. Expanded tumor TCRs were classed as regional if statistically deemed absent (corrected P<0.05) from at least one tumor region, otherwise ubiquitous. Renyi diversity was computed with the R vegan package after each repertoire had been subsampled 100 times to 5,000 TCRs. CDR3 similarity networks were constructed using string-kernel similarity of amino acid triplets, with links drawn between CDR3s whose pairwise similarity was above 0.82. TCRdb ran its own pipeline on the public reads, namely fastp trimming at Q25 and MiXCR clone calling, and kept in-frame beta chains. When rows share a CDR3 protein, they turn into one entry using the most common DNA and genes. For this entry, the V and J calls and clone size follow TCRdb and not the study's own pipeline. In this sample the table shows some 100,000 distinct CDR3 sequences, under 4.5% of which occur a single time. 21% of the sample goes to the ten largest clones.

The intended sense of this specimen's time point label: sample taken at primary tumor resection. Samples were obtained from approximately 72 patients with early-stage, untreated non-small cell lung cancer from the lung TRACERx cohort. TCR sequencing used whole RNA extracted from tumor and nontumor lung tissue, or from cryopreserved PBMC samples, without cell sorting. A patient was chosen for TCR sequencing only when enough RNA was available from at least two tumor regions. Before being selected, tumor and adjacent nontumor lung specimens were reviewed by a lung pathologist. What the authors observed across the whole study: Additional single-cell paired TCR alpha and beta sequencing was considered necessary to confirm, at a functional level, the hypothesis that regional TCRs recognize regional mutations. The count of ubiquitous expanded TCRs correlated with the count of ubiquitous nonsynonymous mutations, and the count of regional expanded TCRs correlated with the count of regional nonsynonymous mutations. TCR-seq was estimated to cover only around 7.2% of tumor T cells for alpha chains and 12% to 15% for beta chains. The number of expanded intratumoral alpha and beta TCRs correlated with the tumor nonsynonymous mutation count.

The chain uses TRBV10-3 and TRBJ1-5; a weak D assignment points to TRBD1 (6 bases agree). The sequences come from lung tumor tissue, collected at surgery. The sequence was obtained from a male donor with early-stage non-small cell lung cancer. The DNA sequence is as follows: TGTGCCATCAGTTTTGCACAGGGTGAGCCCCAGCATTTT. This codes for CAISFAQGEPQHF.